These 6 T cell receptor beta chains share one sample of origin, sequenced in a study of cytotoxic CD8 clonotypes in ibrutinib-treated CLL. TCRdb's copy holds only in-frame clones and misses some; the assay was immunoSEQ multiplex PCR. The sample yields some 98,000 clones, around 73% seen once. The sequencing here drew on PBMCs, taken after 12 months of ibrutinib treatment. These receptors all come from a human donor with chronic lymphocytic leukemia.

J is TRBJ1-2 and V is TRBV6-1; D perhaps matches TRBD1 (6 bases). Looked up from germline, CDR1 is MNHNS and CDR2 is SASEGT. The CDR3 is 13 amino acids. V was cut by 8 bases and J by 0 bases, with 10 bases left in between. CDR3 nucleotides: TGTGCCAGCGGGACACCTCCTAACTATGGCTACACCTTC. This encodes CASGTPPNYGYTF.

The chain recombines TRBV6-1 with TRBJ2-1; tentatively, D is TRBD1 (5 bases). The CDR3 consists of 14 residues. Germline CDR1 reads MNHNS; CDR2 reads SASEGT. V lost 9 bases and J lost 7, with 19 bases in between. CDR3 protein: CASIRDSGRNEQFF. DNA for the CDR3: TGTGCCAGTATCAGGGATTCCGGGCGGAATGAGCAGTTCTTC.

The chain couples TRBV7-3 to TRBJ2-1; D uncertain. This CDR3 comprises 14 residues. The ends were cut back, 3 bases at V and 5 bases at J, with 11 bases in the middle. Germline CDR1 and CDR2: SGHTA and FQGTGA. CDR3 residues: CASSLRYSHNEQFF. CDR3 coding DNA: TGTGCCAGCAGCTTGCGATACAGTCACAATGAGCAGTTCTTC.

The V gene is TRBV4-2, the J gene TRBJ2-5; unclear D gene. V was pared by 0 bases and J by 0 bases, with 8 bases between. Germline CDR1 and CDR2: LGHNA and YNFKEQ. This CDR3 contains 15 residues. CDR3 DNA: TGTGCCAGCAGCCAAGATAGCCAGTACCAAGAGACCCAGTACTTC. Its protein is CASSQDSQYQETQYF.

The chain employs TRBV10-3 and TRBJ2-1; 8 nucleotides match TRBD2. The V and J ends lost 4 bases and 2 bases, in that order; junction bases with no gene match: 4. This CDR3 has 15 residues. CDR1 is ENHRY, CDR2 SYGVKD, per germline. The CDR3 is CAISVGRGAYNEQFF. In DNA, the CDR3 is TGTGCCATCAGTGTAGGGCGGGGGGCCTACAATGAGCAGTTCTTC.

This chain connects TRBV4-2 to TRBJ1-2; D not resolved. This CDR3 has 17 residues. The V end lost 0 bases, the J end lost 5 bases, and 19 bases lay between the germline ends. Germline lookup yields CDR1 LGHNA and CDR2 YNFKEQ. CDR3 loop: CASSQDEVSLNTYGYTF. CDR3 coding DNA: TGTGCCAGCAGCCAAGACGAGGTCAGCCTCAACACATATGGCTACACCTTC.